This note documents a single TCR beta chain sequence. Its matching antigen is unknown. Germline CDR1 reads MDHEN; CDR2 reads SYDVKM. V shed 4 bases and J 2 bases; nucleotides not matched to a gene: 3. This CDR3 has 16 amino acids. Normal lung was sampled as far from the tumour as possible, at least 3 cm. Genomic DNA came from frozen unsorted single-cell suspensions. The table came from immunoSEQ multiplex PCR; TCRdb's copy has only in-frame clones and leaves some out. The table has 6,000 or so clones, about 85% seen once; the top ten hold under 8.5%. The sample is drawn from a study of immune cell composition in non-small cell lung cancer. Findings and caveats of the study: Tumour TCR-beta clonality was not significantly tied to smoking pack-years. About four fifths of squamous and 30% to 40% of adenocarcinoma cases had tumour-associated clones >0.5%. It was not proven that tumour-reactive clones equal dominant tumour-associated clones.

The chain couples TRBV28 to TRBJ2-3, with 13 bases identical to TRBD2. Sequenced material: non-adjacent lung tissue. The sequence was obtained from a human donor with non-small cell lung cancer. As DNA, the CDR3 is TGTGCCAGCAGTTCCGGGACTAGCGGGGCCACAGATACGCAGTATTTT. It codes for CASSSGTSGATDTQYF.